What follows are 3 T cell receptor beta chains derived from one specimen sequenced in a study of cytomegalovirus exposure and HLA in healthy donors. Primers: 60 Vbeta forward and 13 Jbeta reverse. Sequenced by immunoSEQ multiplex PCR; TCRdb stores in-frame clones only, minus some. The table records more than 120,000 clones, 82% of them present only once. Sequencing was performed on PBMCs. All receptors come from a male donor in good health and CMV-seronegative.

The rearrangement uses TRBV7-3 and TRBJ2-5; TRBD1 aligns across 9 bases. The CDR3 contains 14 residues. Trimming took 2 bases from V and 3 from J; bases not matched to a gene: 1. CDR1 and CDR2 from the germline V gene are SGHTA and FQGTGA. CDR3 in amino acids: CASSLRQGEETQYF. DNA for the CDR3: TGTGCCAGCAGCTTACGACAGGGGGAAGAGACCCAGTACTTC.

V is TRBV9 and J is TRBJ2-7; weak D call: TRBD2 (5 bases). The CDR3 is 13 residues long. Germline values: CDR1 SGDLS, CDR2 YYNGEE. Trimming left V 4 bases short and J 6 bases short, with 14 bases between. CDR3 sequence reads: CASSPAGIGEQYF. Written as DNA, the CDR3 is TGTGCCAGCAGCCCAGCCGGGATTGGCGAGCAGTACTTC.

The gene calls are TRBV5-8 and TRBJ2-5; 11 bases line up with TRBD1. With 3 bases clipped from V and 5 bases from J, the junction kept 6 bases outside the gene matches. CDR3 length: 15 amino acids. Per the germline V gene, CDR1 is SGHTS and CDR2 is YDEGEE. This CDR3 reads CASSSGTGGPETQYF. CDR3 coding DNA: TGTGCCAGCAGCTCCGGGACAGGGGGGCCGGAGACCCAGTACTTC.